Listed below are T cell receptor beta chains from one sample, sequenced in a study of blood T cell repertoires in COVID-19. The protocol was immunoSEQ multiplex PCR, while the TCRdb copy is restricted to in-frame clones and leaves out a portion. This table holds a few hundred thousand clones, about 80% found once. Sequencing was carried out using PBMCs or T cells enriched from blood (not recorded which). These receptor sequences come from a man aged 45 to 65 who had recovered from COVID-19. CDR3s include the opening cysteine and the closing phenylalanine or tryptophan. The D gene is left open where the match is weak. A row's size may be missing; if present it is once, few, many or a size class.

v_gene	d_gene	abundance	j_gene	CDR3aa	CDR3nt
TRBV11-2	TRBD2	few	TRBJ2-1	CASGYSGQNNEQFF	TGTGCCAGCGGCTATAGCGGGCAGAACAATGAGCAGTTCTTC
TRBV9	NA	NA	TRBJ2-1	CASSVGGNTNEQFF	TGTGCCAGCAGCGTAGGCGGGAACACCAATGAGCAGTTCTTC
TRBV28	NA	NA	TRBJ2-3	CASIHRESVDTQYF	TGTGCCAGCATTCACCGGGAGTCCGTAGATACGCAGTATTTT
TRBV3-1/TRBV3-2	NA	NA	TRBJ1-6	CASSQDSRGSYSDSPLHF	TGTGCCAGCAGCCAAGACAGCAGAGGGTCTTACTCGGATTCACCCCTCCACTTT
TRBV6-5	NA	NA	TRBJ2-1	CASSYFGGAYNEQFF	TGTGCCAGCAGTTATTTCGGGGGAGCGTACAATGAGCAGTTCTTC
TRBV18	NA	NA	TRBJ1-5	CASSPANQPQHF	TGTGCCAGCTCACCCGCGAATCAGCCCCAGCATTTT
TRBV15	NA	few	TRBJ2-2	CATSRGGDTGELFF	TGTGCCACCAGCAGAGGGGGGGACACCGGGGAGCTGTTTTTT
TRBV5-6	TRBD2	NA	TRBJ2-5	CASSSLATSGKGTQYF	TGTGCCAGCAGCTCTTTGGCGACTAGCGGGAAGGGGACCCAGTACTTC
TRBV6-6	TRBD1	NA	TRBJ2-7	CASSSGQALEQYF	TGTGCCAGCAGTTCCGGACAGGCCCTCGAGCAGTACTTC
TRBV5-4	NA	few	TRBJ1-4	CASSLAGGEKLFF	TGTGCCAGCAGCCTGGCCGGGGGGGAAAAACTGTTTTTT
TRBV5-1	NA	NA	TRBJ2-3	CASSLWGPDTQYF	TGCGCCAGCAGCCTTTGGGGGCCAGATACGCAGTATTTT
TRBV18	TRBD1	NA	TRBJ2-7	CASSPQVPGTGSSYEQYF	TGTGCCAGCTCACCACAGGTCCCCGGGACAGGGTCTTCCTACGAGCAGTACTTC
TRBV6-5	NA	NA	TRBJ1-2	CASSPKVGAYGYTF	TGTGCCAGCAGTCCGAAGGTGGGGGCTTACGGCTACACCTTC
TRBV5-1	TRBD2	once	TRBJ2-7	CASAVGGSTYEQYF	TGCGCCAGCGCAGTGGGAGGGTCCACCTACGAGCAGTACTTC
TRBV19	NA	NA	TRBJ2-5	CASSDEPEETQYF	TGTGCCTCGAGCGACGAGCCCGAAGAGACCCAGTACTTC
TRBV18	TRBD1	once	TRBJ1-6	CASSPTQGESPLHF	TGTGCCAGCTCACCGACACAGGGGGAATCACCCCTCCACTTT
TRBV19	TRBD1	NA	TRBJ1-5	CASRSRQGVNQPQHF	TGTGCCAGTAGGTCTCGACAGGGGGTCAATCAGCCCCAGCATTTT
TRBV15	TRBD1	NA	TRBJ1-4	CATSRDRQGVSYEKLFF	TGTGCCACCAGCAGAGATAGGCAGGGGGTGAGCTATGAAAAACTGTTTTTT
TRBV9	NA	NA	TRBJ2-1	CASSVAVSYNEQFF	TGTGCCAGCAGCGTAGCGGTCTCCTACAATGAGCAGTTCTTC
TRBV28	TRBD2	NA	TRBJ2-7	CASSNLGLAYEQYF	TGTGCCAGCAGCAACTTGGGACTAGCGTACGAGCAGTACTTC
TRBV28	TRBD1	NA	TRBJ1-4	CASRPTGGSNEKLFF	TGTGCCAGCAGGCCTACAGGGGGCTCGAATGAAAAACTGTTTTTT
TRBV5-1	NA	NA	TRBJ1-4	CASSFGGEKLFF	TGCGCCAGCAGCTTTGGGGGGGAAAAACTGTTTTTT
TRBV19	TRBD1	NA	TRBJ1-3	CASTPTGRNTIYF	TGTGCCAGTACCCCGACAGGGCGAAACACCATATATTTT
TRBV27	TRBD1	few	TRBJ2-7	CASSPETGTGVYEQYF	TGTGCCAGCAGTCCTGAGACCGGGACAGGGGTCTACGAGCAGTACTTC
TRBV15	NA	NA	TRBJ1-3	CATSRDLSFSGNTIYF	TGTGCCACCAGCAGAGATCTAAGCTTCTCTGGAAACACCATATATTTT
TRBV6-5	TRBD2	NA	TRBJ2-1	CASRPPSGVHNEQFF	TGTGCCAGCAGACCTCCTAGCGGGGTACACAATGAGCAGTTCTTC
TRBV20-1	TRBD1	NA	TRBJ1-1	CSASSAGGMNTEAFF	TGCAGTGCTAGTTCCGCAGGGGGCATGAACACTGAAGCTTTCTTT
TRBV5-1	NA	once	TRBJ2-3	CASSFTDPTDTQYF	TGCGCCAGCAGCTTCACAGACCCCACAGATACGCAGTATTTT
TRBV15	TRBD2	NA	TRBJ2-3	CATSRDSGRAGDTQYF	TGTGCCACCAGCAGAGATAGCGGGAGGGCCGGAGATACGCAGTATTTT
TRBV6-5	TRBD1	NA	TRBJ1-2	CASSLDRGDGYTF	TGTGCCAGCAGCCTGGACAGGGGCGATGGCTACACCTTC
TRBV5-1	TRBD1	NA	TRBJ2-5	CATALTGGVETQYF	TGCGCCACCGCCCTGACAGGGGGAGTAGAGACCCAGTACTTC
TRBV7-2	TRBD1	NA	TRBJ1-6	CASSADRGLGSPLHF	TGTGCCAGCAGCGCGGACAGGGGGCTAGGTTCACCCCTCCACTTT
TRBV6-5	TRBD1	NA	TRBJ2-7	CASRTPGGRDEQYF	TGTGCCAGCAGGACCCCAGGGGGCAGGGACGAGCAGTACTTC
TRBV28	NA	NA	TRBJ2-7	CASSRETYEQYF	TGTGCCAGCTCACGGGAAACCTACGAGCAGTACTTC
TRBV10-2	NA	NA	TRBJ1-2	CASSESGGRYYGYTF	TGCGCCAGCAGTGAGTCCGGGGGAAGGTACTATGGCTACACCTTC
TRBV10-3	TRBD1	NA	TRBJ2-7	CAISTGTGMSYEQYF	TGTGCCATCAGCACCGGGACAGGGATGTCCTACGAGCAGTACTTC
TRBV12-5	NA	NA	TRBJ1-5	CASGLPQGQPQHF	TGTGCTAGTGGTTTGCCCCAGGGACAGCCCCAGCATTTT
TRBV5-6	NA	once	TRBJ1-2	CASSLGTANYGYTF	TGTGCCAGCAGCTTGGGTACAGCTAACTATGGCTACACCTTC
TRBV6-5	TRBD1	NA	TRBJ1-2	CASGITGGGGYTF	TGTGCCAGCGGAATCACAGGGGGAGGGGGCTACACCTTC
TRBV2	NA	NA	TRBJ2-7	CASSEERLAPYEQYF	TGTGCCAGCAGTGAAGAACGGCTAGCGCCCTACGAGCAGTACTTC
TRBV9	NA	NA	TRBJ1-1	CASSGGLLGRTEAFF	TGTGCCAGCAGCGGGGGGCTTTTAGGAAGGACTGAAGCTTTCTTT
TRBV5-1	TRBD2	NA	TRBJ2-3	CASSSRTSQVDTQYF	TGCGCCAGCAGCTCTCGGACTAGTCAGGTAGATACGCAGTATTTT
TRBV2	NA	once	TRBJ1-2	CATDKGTWYGYTF	TGTGCCACCGATAAGGGGACATGGTATGGCTACACCTTC
TRBV7-2	NA	NA	TRBJ2-1	CASSSRGFSLADTYNEQFF	TGTGCCAGCAGCTCACGCGGTTTCTCCCTAGCAGACACTTACAATGAGCAGTTCTTC
TRBV10-3	TRBD2	once	TRBJ2-1	CAISEASGRALGNEQFF	TGTGCCATCAGTGAGGCTAGCGGGAGGGCCTTGGGGAATGAGCAGTTCTTC
TRBV9	TRBD1	few	TRBJ1-3	CASSGQTGGSIRDTIYF	TGTGCCAGCAGCGGGCAGACAGGGGGCTCAATCCGGGACACCATATATTTT
TRBV2	NA	NA	TRBJ2-1	CASSLREPEAFF	TGTGCCAGCAGTCTTCGCGAACCCGAGGCGTTCTTC
TRBV9	TRBD1	NA	TRBJ2-7	CASSVTDRVSSEQYF	TGTGCCAGCAGCGTCACCGACAGGGTTAGTTCCGAGCAGTACTTC